The 6 T cell receptor beta chains given below trace back to one sample, sequenced in a study of blood T cell repertoires in COVID-19. The repertoire was sequenced with immunoSEQ multiplex PCR; TCRdb's copy has only in-frame clones and lacks some. The data contain 330,000 or so clones, around 90% of them singletons. Material for sequencing was peripheral blood. All receptors derive from a young man with COVID-19, enrolled during active disease.

V is TRBV7-9 and J is TRBJ1-2; D gene ambiguous. Germline loops: CDR1 SEHNR, CDR2 FQNEAQ (reference sequence). The V end was cut by 7 bases, the J end by 0 bases, with 18 bases between. The CDR3 covers 16 residues. The CDR3 loop is CASTHLRVASNYGYTF. Here the CDR3 DNA reads TGTGCCAGCACCCACTTGAGGGTAGCTTCTAACTATGGCTACACCTTC.

This chain joins TRBV19 and TRBJ2-5; 9 bases fit TRBD1. The CDR3 runs to 14 residues. V lost 6 bases and J lost 4; bases outside the gene matches: 6. Germline loops: CDR1 LNHDA, CDR2 SQIVND (reference sequence). The CDR3 nucleotides are TGTGCCAGTAGCATCCGGGACAGGGCAGAGACCCAGTACTTC. Encoded protein: CASSIRDRAETQYF.

The chain combines TRBV7-9 with TRBJ2-1, with 8 bases fitting TRBD2. The CDR3 has 13 amino acids. Trimming took 11 bases from V and 4 from J; bases not matched to a gene: 7. The germline CDR1 and CDR2 sequences are SEHNR and FQNEAQ (reference sequence). CDR3 DNA sequence: TGTGCCGCGGGGCGGGGGGCGTACAATGAGCAGTTCTTC. Translation gives CAAGRGAYNEQFF.

This chain joins TRBV5-1 and TRBJ2-1; 10 bases match TRBD2. The J segment lost 3 bases and the V segment lost 0 bases, leaving 3 bases of the junction unmatched. The CDR3 has 16 residues. Germline loops: CDR1 SGHRS, CDR2 YFSETQ. The CDR3 sequence: CASSLASGSVYNEQFF. The CDR3 coding sequence is TGCGCCAGCAGCTTGGCTAGCGGGAGCGTCTACAATGAGCAGTTCTTC.

The rearrangement uses TRBV5-8 and TRBJ2-1, with D possibly matching TRBD1 (6 bases). Trimming cost V 6 bases and J 5 bases, with 15 bases left between them. This CDR3 is 14 amino acids long. From germline, CDR1 is SGHTS and CDR2 YDEGEE. CDR3 nucleotides: TGTGCCAGCACCAACAGGGATGGGGACAATGAGCAGTTCTTC. Residues: CASTNRDGDNEQFF.

This clone occurred once. The rearrangement links TRBV28 to TRBJ2-3; 11 bases match TRBD1. The CDR3 totals 15 residues. V lost 5 bases and J lost 5; bases outside the gene matches: 6. Germline CDR1 MDHEN, CDR2 SYDVKM. CDR3 coding DNA: TGTGCCAGCAGTCAAAGGACAGGGGGCGGAGATACGCAGTATTTT. Residues: CASSQRTGGGDTQYF.